Shown below are 21 T cell receptor beta chains from a single sample sequenced in a study of early T cells in non-severe SARS-CoV-2 infection. TCRdb re-called the 5' RACE reads through MiXCR, storing one row per CDR3 protein. The data contain about 68,000 distinct CDR3 sequences, 9% to 15% of them seen just once; the ten biggest clones take up roughly 1.7%. Sequences were obtained from whole blood. These receptors were obtained from an adult who was a healthcare worker with PCR-confirmed SARS-CoV-2 infection or an uninfected control (not recorded which).

This clonotype occurred a few times. V gene TRBV7-8 combines with J gene TRBJ1-2, with D perhaps matching TRBD1 (6 bases). V was pared by 1 base and J by 1 base, with 22 bases between. The CDR3 runs 19 residues. The germline gives CDR1 SGHVS, CDR2 FQNEAQ. Here the CDR3 reads CASSLEAGMGQGFNYGYTF. CDR3 DNA sequence: TGTGCCAGCAGCTTAGAGGCGGGAATGGGGCAGGGGTTTAACTATGGCTACACCTTC.

This clonotype was counted ten times or more. The V call is TRBV7-2, the J call TRBJ2-7, with D possibly called TRBD1 or TRBD2 (5 bases each). Germline V CDR1 and CDR2: SGHTA, FQGNSA. This CDR3 is 14 amino acids long. V lost 1 base and J lost 2, with 9 bases in between. CDR3 residues: CASSLVSGPYEQYF. Written as DNA, the CDR3 is TGTGCCAGCAGCTTAGTTTCGGGGCCCTACGAGCAGTACTTC.

This clonotype was seen only a few times. The J gene is TRBJ2-1, the V gene TRBV6-2 or TRBV6-3; 9 nucleotides agree with TRBD2. The CDR3 has 15 amino acids. V lost 5 bases and J lost 10; bases outside the gene matches: 12. In germline, CDR1 is MNHEY, CDR2 SVGEGT. CDR3 loop: CASSILTSGASEQFF. Written as DNA, the CDR3 is TGTGCCAGCAGTATTTTGACTAGCGGAGCCTCGGAGCAGTTCTTC.

As concerns this clonotype: A much larger clone is a single base away; this may be a read error. The rearrangement uses TRBV5-1 and TRBJ2-3, with D tentatively TRBD1 or TRBD2 (6 bases each). In germline, CDR1 is SGHRS, CDR2 YFSETQ. The CDR3 totals 16 residues. V lost 2 bases and J 4 bases, leaving 17 bases between the germline ends. The CDR3 is CASSLTGQSSADTQYF. The CDR3, as DNA: TGCGCCAGCAGCTTAACAGGACAGTCTAGCGCAGATACGCAGTATTTT. The full variable domain, rest sourced from reference TRBV5-1 and TRBJ2-3, is KAGVTQTPRYLIKTRGQQVTLSCSPISGHRSVSWYQQTPGQGLQFLFEYFSETQRNKGNFPGRFSGRQFSNSRSEMNVSTLELGDSALYLCASSLTGQSSADTQYFGPGTRLTVL.

The chain is built from TRBV5-1 and TRBJ1-2; D is possibly TRBD1 (5 bases). CDR1 SGHRS and CDR2 YFSETQ come from the germline V gene. Between the trimmed V and J ends, which lost 4 bases and 5 bases, there was a span of 12 bases. CDR3 length: 13 residues. CDR3 DNA: TGCGCCAGCAGCCAAGGGACCGTTTATGGCTACACCTTC. This gives the protein CASSQGTVYGYTF. Based on the CDR3 plus reference TRBV5-1 and TRBJ1-2, the full variable domain is KAGVTQTPRYLIKTRGQQVTLSCSPISGHRSVSWYQQTPGQGLQFLFEYFSETQRNKGNFPGRFSGRQFSNSRSEMNVSTLELGDSALYLCASSQGTVYGYTFGSGTRLTVV.

In this sample, this clonotype turned up many times. The chain links TRBV25-1 to TRBJ2-5, with 13 nucleotides matching TRBD2. The CDR3 is 17 amino acids. Germline V gene sequence: CDR1 MGHDK, CDR2 SYGVNS. The junction had 12 bases not matched to a gene; V was cut back by 6 bases and J by 5 bases. The CDR3 reads CASSGGLAGVWQETQYF. The CDR3 region has the DNA TGTGCCAGCAGCGGCGGACTAGCGGGGGTTTGGCAGGAGACCCAGTACTTC.

The chain joins TRBV5-6 to TRBJ2-1, with D possibly matching TRBD2 (6 bases). V was shortened by 0 bases and J by 13 bases, with 20 bases between the two germline ends. CDR3 size: 15 residues. Germline V lookup: CDR1 SGHDT, CDR2 YYEEEE. The chain's CDR3 is CASSLARGSGPLQFF. In DNA, the CDR3 is TGTGCCAGCAGCTTGGCCCGGGGTAGCGGTCCCTTACAGTTCTTC.

In this sample, this clonotype turned up many times. The chain has TRBV29-1 and TRBJ1-2; a weak D match, TRBD1 (6 bases). The germline V and J ends were trimmed by 3 bases and 0 bases, with 8 bases remaining between them. In germline, CDR1 is SQVTM, CDR2 ANQGSEA. The CDR3 totals 13 residues. The CDR3 region has the DNA TGCAGCGTTGACAGGGGAACTAACTATGGCTACACCTTC. Translation: CSVDRGTNYGYTF.

This clonotype came up many times. The gene calls are TRBV19 and TRBJ2-3, with a weak D call TRBD2 (6 bases). CDR1 is LNHDA and CDR2 is SQIVND in the germline V gene (reference sequence). The V and J ends lost 6 bases and 3 bases respectively, with 13 bases between them. This CDR3 region has 14 residues. This chain's CDR3 is CASSGGTETDTQYF. The CDR3 DNA follows: TGTGCCAGTAGCGGCGGGACTGAGACAGATACGCAGTATTTT. Combining the CDR3 with reference TRBV19 and TRBJ2-3 gives the whole variable domain DGGITQSPKYLFRKEGQNVTLSCEQNLNHDAMYWYRQDPGQGLRLIYYSQIVNDFQKGDIAEGYSVSREKKESFPLTVTSAQKNPTAFYLCASSGGTETDTQYFGPGTRLTVL.

V is TRBV11-2 and J is TRBJ1-4; 8 bases map to TRBD1. CDR3 size: 15 residues. The germline V gene encodes CDR1 SGHAT and CDR2 FQNNGV. Losses at the gene ends were 5 bases for V and 4 bases for J; bases not matched to a gene: 6. CDR3 residues: CASSLGQGNNEKLFF. In nucleotides, the CDR3 is TGTGCCAGCAGCCTAGGACAGGGCAATAATGAAAAACTGTTTTTT.

In its sample, this clonotype was seen many times. The V gene is TRBV30, the J gene TRBJ2-7; 8 nucleotides match TRBD1. The junction had 6 bases not matched to a gene; V was cut back by 3 bases and J by 2 bases. Per the germline V gene, CDR1 is GTSNPN and CDR2 is SVGIG (reference sequence). CDR3 length: 14 residues. CDR3 residues: CAWRPGGLPYEQYF. In DNA form, the CDR3 reads TGTGCCTGGAGACCAGGGGGCCTCCCCTACGAGCAGTACTTC. The full variable domain, with the rest looked up from reference TRBV30 and TRBJ2-7, is SQTIHQWPATLVQPVGSPLSLECTVEGTSNPNLYWYRQAAGRGLQLLFYSVGIGQISSEVPQNLSASRPQDRQFILSSKKLLLSDSGFYLCAWRPGGLPYEQYFGPGTRLTVT.

The chain has TRBV7-9 and TRBJ2-2; D is perhaps TRBD1 (7 bases). Germline V CDR1 and CDR2: SEHNR, FQNEAQ (reference sequence). Deletions cut 5 bases from V and 4 bases from J, with 20 bases between. The CDR3 is 17 residues long. The CDR3 spells CASSRGGTALATGELFF. The CDR3 nucleotides are TGTGCCAGCAGCCGAGGGGGGACAGCCCTCGCCACCGGGGAGCTGTTTTTT.

The CDR3 DNA follows: TGTGCCAGCATACGATTAGCGGGGGACTTACAGTATTTT. Encoded protein: CASIRLAGDLQYF. The rearrangement uses TRBV2 and TRBJ2-3; 9 bases fit TRBD2. Germline trimming cut 7 bases from V and 12 bases from J; bases unmatched to any gene: 11. The germline V gene has CDR1 SNHLY and CDR2 FYNNEI. The CDR3 has 13 residues.

A few counts support this clonotype. The V and J genes are TRBV7-8 and TRBJ1-3, with TRBD1 as a possible D gene (5 bases). Germline values: CDR1 SGHVS, CDR2 FQNEAQ. This CDR3 spans 16 amino acids. V was clipped by 2 bases and J by 4 bases, with 15 bases between them. The CDR3 here is CASSLKALGGGNTIYF. In nucleotides, the CDR3 is TGTGCCAGCAGCTTAAAAGCGCTTGGGGGGGGAAACACCATATATTTT.

At least ten counts were recorded for this clonotype. The rearrangement joins TRBV10-1 to TRBJ1-1; D not resolved. The germline V and J ends were trimmed by 10 bases and 7 bases, with 10 bases remaining between them. This CDR3 has 10 amino acids. The germline gives CDR1 WNHNN, CDR2 SYGVQD (reference sequence). As DNA, the CDR3 is TGCGCCAACAACTCGAATGAAGCTTTCTTT. Protein product: CANNSNEAFF.

Only a few counts were recorded for this clonotype. The rearrangement links TRBV10-3 to TRBJ2-7, with D hard to call. The CDR3 has 14 amino acids. V lost 8 bases, J lost 1 base, and 15 bases lay in between. The germline V gene encodes CDR1 ENHRY and CDR2 SYGVKD. CDR3 DNA sequence: TGTGCCATCGGGCCCGCCGTCGTATCCTACGAGCAGTACTTC. Protein: CAIGPAVVSYEQYF.

For this clonotype: Just one base apart from a much larger clone, this may be a read error. The genes are TRBV6-6 and TRBJ1-3; D possibly corresponds to TRBD1 (6 bases). CDR3 length: 17 residues. With 5 bases removed from V and 0 bases from J, the gap between germline ends came to 17 bases. The germline V gene has CDR1 MNHNY and CDR2 SVGAGI (reference sequence). The CDR3 loop reads CASSRNRGHISGNTIYF. The CDR3 bases are TGTGCCAGCAGTAGGAACCGGGGACATATCTCTGGAAACACCATATATTTT.

This clonotype has ten or more counts. The chain recombines TRBV20-1 with TRBJ2-6, with D hard to call. The CDR3 is made up of 14 amino acids. Germline-derived CDR1 and CDR2 are DFQATT and SNEGSKA (reference sequence). V lost 5 bases and J 0 bases, leaving 8 bases between the germline ends. CDR3: CSAPPGSGANVLTF. The DNA of the CDR3 is TGCAGTGCTCCACCGGGCTCTGGGGCCAACGTCCTGACTTTC.

This CDR3 reads CASSERTGGNQPQHF. The CDR3 DNA reads TGTGCCAGCAGTGAAAGGACAGGGGGCAATCAGCCCCAGCATTTT. V gene TRBV2 combines with J gene TRBJ1-5; 9 bases align to TRBD1. Germline loops: CDR1 SNHLY, CDR2 FYNNEI. The CDR3 sequence is 15 residues long. The junction had 1 base not matched to a gene; V was cut back by 2 bases and J by 2 bases.

This clonotype was seen more than once but under ten times. CDR3 coding DNA: TGCAGCGTTGGCTATGGTAACACCATATATTTT. Its protein product is CSVGYGNTIYF. The V gene is TRBV29-1, the J gene TRBJ1-3; D unclear. Trimming shortened V by 4 bases and J by 7 bases, and 8 bases separated the two germline ends. The CDR3 consists of 11 residues. Germline V gives CDR1 SQVTM, CDR2 ANQGSEA.

V and J are TRBV2 and TRBJ2-1; D is undetermined. Germline V gene sequence: CDR1 SNHLY, CDR2 FYNNEI. CDR3 length: 13 residues. Trimming took off 6 bases at V and 6 bases at J, with 12 bases between the two ends. The CDR3: CASRNSAANEQFF. CDR3 sequence (DNA): TGTGCCAGCAGGAACAGCGCAGCCAATGAGCAGTTCTTC.